This T cell receptor (beta chain) was documented in a study of blood T cells in healthy people across ages. Whenever a sample was processed, at least 6 million PBMCs were isolated. Turning to this clonotype: Its antigen remains unknown. The junction shows a germline mismatch at one end, possibly a read error.

Whole-study findings and limits: Older age went with lower TCR beta diversity per million T cells, in a roughly linear way. The study found more naive CD4+ cells and higher diversity in long-lived than aged donors.

Combining a sample-barcoded 5' primer with a J-beta primer mix, a second PCR ran for 7 to 11 cycles. A single record per CDR3 protein comes from TCRdb applying MiXCR to the 5' RACE reads. The table has about 680,000 distinct CDR3 sequences, roughly 49% seen once. This TCR was sampled from a woman aged 60-75 years in good health. Sequencing input: blood.

CDR3 residues: CASSYLSGYYDEQFF. DNA of the CDR3: TGTGCCAGCAGTTACCTCAGCGGGTACTACGATGAGCAGTTCTTC. The rearrangement uses TRBV6-2 or TRBV6-3 and TRBJ2-1, with D perhaps matching TRBD2 (6 bases). Germline loops: CDR1 MNHEY, CDR2 SVGEGT. The CDR3 sequence is 15 residues long.